The rows below give T cell receptor beta chains drawn from one sample of a study of T cells in Graves' hyperthyroidism and ophthalmopathy. Each CDR3 protein is one row after TCRdb ran MiXCR on the multiplex PCR reads. The repertoire holds roughly 200,000 distinct CDR3 sequences, around 16% seen once, with over 45% in the top ten. The sequenced sample was blood. These receptors were collected from a woman aged 50 to 60 with Graves' hyperthyroidism. CDR3s include the opening cysteine and the closing phenylalanine or tryptophan. The order of the fields is clone size, V gene, J gene, D gene, CDR3 protein, CDR3 DNA. The D gene is left open where the match is weak. A clone size is listed for some rows: how often the clone was seen (once, few, many), or a class if it is expanded.

clone size: many; V gene: TRBV5-1; J gene: TRBJ2-5; D gene: TRBD2; CDR3 protein: CASSHGLAGETQYF; CDR3 DNA: TGCGCCAGCAGCCACGGACTAGCGGGAGAGACCCAGTACTTC
clone size: many; V gene: TRBV30; J gene: TRBJ2-1; D gene: NA; CDR3 protein: CAWSVGGSGNEQFF; CDR3 DNA: TGTGCCTGGAGTGTGGGTGGTTCTGGGAATGAGCAGTTCTTC
clone size: many; V gene: TRBV7-2; J gene: TRBJ1-1; D gene: NA; CDR3 protein: CASSPQTALNTEAFF; CDR3 DNA: TGTGCCAGCAGCCCGCAGACAGCCTTGAACACTGAAGCTTTCTTT
clone size: NA; V gene: TRBV18; J gene: TRBJ1-5; D gene: NA; CDR3 protein: CASSTQNQPQHF; CDR3 DNA: TGTGCCAGCTCAACCCAAAATCAGCCCCAGCATTTT
clone size: many; V gene: TRBV12-3/TRBV12-4; J gene: TRBJ2-6; D gene: TRBD1; CDR3 protein: CASRRSGGGSGANVLTF; CDR3 DNA: TGTGCCAGCAGACGATCAGGGGGCGGGTCCGGGGCCAACGTCCTGACTTTC
clone size: many; V gene: TRBV5-5; J gene: TRBJ2-7; D gene: TRBD2; CDR3 protein: CASSFLAGRGYVEQYF; CDR3 DNA: TGTGCCAGCAGTTTTCTAGCGGGACGTGGATATGTCGAGCAGTACTTC
clone size: many; V gene: TRBV6-5; J gene: TRBJ2-2; D gene: TRBD2; CDR3 protein: CASSYLANSRGSAGELFF; CDR3 DNA: TGTGCCAGCAGTTACTTGGCCAATAGTCGCGGGAGTGCCGGGGAGCTGTTTTTT
clone size: many; V gene: TRBV6-1; J gene: TRBJ2-7; D gene: NA; CDR3 protein: CASSWTLGATYEQYF; CDR3 DNA: TGTGCCAGCAGTTGGACGTTAGGGGCCACCTACGAGCAGTACTTC
clone size: NA; V gene: TRBV29-1; J gene: TRBJ2-3; D gene: NA; CDR3 protein: CSVDPRGTDTQYF; CDR3 DNA: TGCAGCGTTGATCCTAGAGGGACAGATACGCAGTATTTT
clone size: many; V gene: TRBV7-9; J gene: TRBJ2-1; D gene: NA; CDR3 protein: CASSLTPGEQFF; CDR3 DNA: TGTGCCAGCAGCTTAACACCAGGGGAGCAGTTCTTC
clone size: few; V gene: TRBV5-1; J gene: TRBJ2-2; D gene: TRBD2; CDR3 protein: CASSREGPNTGELFF; CDR3 DNA: TGCGCCAGCTCTCGGGAGGGCCCGAACACCGGGGAGCTGTTTTTT